A single sample gave rise to the 11 T cell receptor beta chains below, sequenced in a study of blood T cell repertoires in COVID-19. Repertoires were generated with immunoSEQ multiplex PCR, while TCRdb's copy carries only in-frame clones and drops some. The sample holds just over 150,000 clones; roughly 90% are singletons and the top ten take less than 8.5%. Source material: PBMCs or T cells enriched from blood (not recorded which). These TCRs come from a woman in her forties or fifties who had recovered from COVID-19.

This clone has a handful of counts. This rearrangement joins TRBV20-1 to TRBJ2-7; 8 positions match TRBD2. Germline-derived CDR1 and CDR2 are DFQATT and SNEGSKA (reference sequence). V gave up 3 bases and J gave up 7 bases; unmatched junction bases: 8. This CDR3 is built from 13 residues. CDR3 nucleotides: TGCAGTGCTAGTCTAGCGGGCCTGGCGGAGCAGTACTTC. It specifies CSASLAGLAEQYF.

The rearrangement links TRBV6-5 to TRBJ1-2; 8 positions agree with TRBD1. Germline V gene lookup returns CDR1 MNHEY and CDR2 SVGAGI. The V segment lost 6 bases and the J segment 5 bases; nucleotides outside the gene matches: 5. This CDR3 contains 13 residues. CDR3 protein: CASRGQAPYGYTF. The CDR3 bases are TGTGCCAGCAGGGGACAGGCGCCTTATGGCTACACCTTC.

The rearrangement joins TRBV30 to TRBJ1-3; D is uncertain. This CDR3 region has 15 residues. V was cut by 0 bases and J by 0 bases, with 9 bases left in between. In germline, CDR1 is GTSNPN, CDR2 SVGIG (reference sequence). CDR3: CAWSVTASSGNTIYF. CDR3 nucleotides: TGTGCCTGGAGTGTAACTGCGTCCTCTGGAAACACCATATATTTT.

This rearrangement joins TRBV7-3 to TRBJ2-3, with unresolved D. Trimming removed 5 bases from V and 6 bases from J, with 12 bases in between. The CDR3 extends over 13 amino acids. Germline V gene sequence: CDR1 SGHTA, CDR2 FQGTGA. CDR3 protein: CASSLLPADTQYF. CDR3 nucleotides: TGTGCCAGCAGCCTCTTGCCCGCGGATACGCAGTATTTT.

The chain recombines TRBV19 with TRBJ2-2, with D maybe TRBD1 (6 bases). The germline gives CDR1 LNHDA, CDR2 SQIVND (reference sequence). This CDR3 region has 13 residues. V was shortened by 10 bases and J by 1 base, with 10 bases between the two germline ends. CDR3 in DNA: TGTGCCACACAGGGATGGAACACCGGGGAGCTGTTTTTT. Translating it yields CATQGWNTGELFF.

The gene calls are TRBV15 and TRBJ2-3; D possibly corresponds to TRBD2 (5 bases). Trimming cost V 1 base and J 3 bases, with 14 bases left between them. CDR1 is LNHNV and CDR2 is YYDKDF in the germline V gene (reference sequence). CDR3 length: 16 residues. CDR3 sequence (DNA): TGTGCCACCAGCAGAGGCCGGGGTTCTGTGACAGATACGCAGTATTTT. Translation: CATSRGRGSVTDTQYF.

The rearrangement joins TRBV4-1 to TRBJ1-4, with 9 bases fitting TRBD1. CDR3 size: 14 residues. Per germline, CDR1 MGHRA and CDR2 YSYEKL. V lost 1 base and J lost 7; bases outside the gene matches: 1. This chain's CDR3 is CASSQGQGGEKLFF. For the CDR3, the DNA is TGCGCCAGCAGCCAAGGACAGGGGGGTGAAAAACTGTTTTTT.

The chain couples TRBV6-1 to TRBJ1-1; unclear D gene. CDR1 and CDR2 (germline): MNHNS, SASEGT. CDR3 length: 13 residues. V was clipped by 1 base and J by 5 bases, with 8 bases between them. CDR3 sequence reads: CASSEGLRTEAFF. The DNA of the CDR3 is TGTGCCAGCAGTGAAGGTTTGAGAACTGAAGCTTTCTTT.

The V gene is TRBV18, the J gene TRBJ2-7; 10 bases align to TRBD2. The junction had 8 bases not matched to a gene; V was cut back by 3 bases and J by 6 bases. CDR1 and CDR2 from the germline V gene are KGHSH and LQKENI. This CDR3 region has 15 residues. The CDR3 protein is CASSPRSGGASEQYF. The CDR3 DNA reads TGTGCCAGCTCACCGAGGAGCGGGGGGGCATCCGAGCAGTACTTC.

The V gene is TRBV6-6, the J gene TRBJ1-1; possible D gene TRBD1, 5 bases. The ends were cut back, 2 bases at V and 1 base at J, with 11 bases in the middle. Germline CDR1 and CDR2: MNHNY and SVGAGI (reference sequence). The CDR3 is 15 amino acids. CDR3 coding DNA: TGTGCCAGCAGTTACGTTAGGGGAGGGAACACTGAAGCTTTCTTT. Protein sequence: CASSYVRGGNTEAFF.

The CDR3 here is CSVANSRGYNQPQHF. DNA of the CDR3: TGCAGCGTTGCGAATTCAAGGGGATACAATCAGCCCCAGCATTTT. The rearrangement uses TRBV29-1 and TRBJ1-5; a possible D gene is TRBD1 (5 bases). Germline loops: CDR1 SQVTM, CDR2 ANQGSEA. V was clipped by 4 bases and J by 3 bases, with 16 bases between them. This CDR3 region has 15 residues.